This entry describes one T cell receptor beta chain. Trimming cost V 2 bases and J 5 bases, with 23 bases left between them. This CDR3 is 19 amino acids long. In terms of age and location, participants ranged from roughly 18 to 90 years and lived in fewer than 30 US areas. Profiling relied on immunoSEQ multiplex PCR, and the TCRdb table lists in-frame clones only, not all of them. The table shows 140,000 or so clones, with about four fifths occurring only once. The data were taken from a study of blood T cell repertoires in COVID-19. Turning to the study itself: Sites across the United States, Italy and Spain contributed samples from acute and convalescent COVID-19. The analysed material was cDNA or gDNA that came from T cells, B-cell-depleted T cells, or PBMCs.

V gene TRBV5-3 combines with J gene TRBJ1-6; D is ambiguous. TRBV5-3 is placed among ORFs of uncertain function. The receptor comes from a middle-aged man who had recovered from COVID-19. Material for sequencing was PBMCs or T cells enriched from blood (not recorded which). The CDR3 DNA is TGTGCCAGAAGCTTATCCCTGGTATTGGGCGGAGGTAATAATTCACCCCTCCACTTT. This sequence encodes CARSLSLVLGGGNNSPLHF.